The present TCR beta chain was sequenced within a study of shared clonotypes between healthy human individuals. Study-wide context: Those who served as donors were two women and three men between the ages of 18 and 49. Study outcomes and limitations: Shared clonotypes across all four donors exceeded non-shared ones in generation probability.

The CDR3 is 16 amino acids. V lost 3 bases and J lost 4, with 16 bases in between. Germline V gives CDR1 SGHRS, CDR2 YFSETQ. Assay used: immunoSEQ multiplex PCR; TCRdb lists only in-frame clones, some missing. The sample lists a few million clones, 90% to 95% occurring once. Note on this clone: Its target is not known.

Memory CD4+ cells were the fraction left after CD45RA+ naive selection. This clonotype was sampled from a man younger than 35 in good health. The gene calls are TRBV5-1 and TRBJ2-2; D may be TRBD1 (6 bases). Sequenced material: naive CD4+ T cells sorted from blood. Subset in this sample: CD45RA+ positively selected. In DNA, the CDR3 is TGCGCCAGCAGCTACACAGGGTCCGCGGGCACCGGGGAGCTGTTTTTT. Protein product: CASSYTGSAGTGELFF.